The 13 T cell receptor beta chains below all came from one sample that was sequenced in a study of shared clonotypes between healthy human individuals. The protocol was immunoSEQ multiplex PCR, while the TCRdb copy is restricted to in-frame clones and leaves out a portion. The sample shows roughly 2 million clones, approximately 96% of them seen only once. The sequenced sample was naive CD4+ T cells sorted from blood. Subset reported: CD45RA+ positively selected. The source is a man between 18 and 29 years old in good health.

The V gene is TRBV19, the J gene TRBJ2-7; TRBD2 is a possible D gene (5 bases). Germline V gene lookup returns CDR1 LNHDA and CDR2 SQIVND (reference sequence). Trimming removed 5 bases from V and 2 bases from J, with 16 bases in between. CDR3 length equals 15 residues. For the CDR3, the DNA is TGTGCCAGTAGTCAAACCGGACTGAGCGCCTACGAGCAGTACTTC. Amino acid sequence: CASSQTGLSAYEQYF. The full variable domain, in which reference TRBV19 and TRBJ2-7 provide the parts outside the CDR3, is DGGITQSPKYLFRKEGQNVTLSCEQNLNHDAMYWYRQDPGQGLRLIYYSQIVNDFQKGDIAEGYSVSREKKESFPLTVTSAQKNPTAFYLCASSQTGLSAYEQYFGPGTRLTVT.

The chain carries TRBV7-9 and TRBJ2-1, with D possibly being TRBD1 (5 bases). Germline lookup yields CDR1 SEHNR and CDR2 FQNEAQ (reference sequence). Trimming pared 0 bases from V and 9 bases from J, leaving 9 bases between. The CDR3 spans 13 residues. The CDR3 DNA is TGTGCCAGCAGCTTAGCATCCCAGGGTGAGCAGTTCTTC. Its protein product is CASSLASQGEQFF.

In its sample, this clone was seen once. The CDR3 DNA is TGCGCCAGCAGCTTTAGCGGGGGTACCCCTAGCACAGATACGCAGTATTTT. Translating it yields CASSFSGGTPSTDTQYF. This chain connects TRBV5-1 to TRBJ2-3; 9 bases are shared with TRBD2. The ends lost 2 bases at V and 0 bases at J; junction bases unmatched: 7. CDR1 is SGHRS and CDR2 is YFSETQ in the germline V gene. The CDR3 runs to 17 residues.

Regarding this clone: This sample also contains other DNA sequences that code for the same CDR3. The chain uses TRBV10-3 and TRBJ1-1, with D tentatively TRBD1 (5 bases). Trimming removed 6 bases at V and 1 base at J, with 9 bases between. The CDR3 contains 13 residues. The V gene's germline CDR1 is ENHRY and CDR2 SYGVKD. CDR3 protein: CAIRDGANTEAFF. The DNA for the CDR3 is TGTGCCATCAGGGACGGGGCGAACACTGAAGCTTTCTTT.

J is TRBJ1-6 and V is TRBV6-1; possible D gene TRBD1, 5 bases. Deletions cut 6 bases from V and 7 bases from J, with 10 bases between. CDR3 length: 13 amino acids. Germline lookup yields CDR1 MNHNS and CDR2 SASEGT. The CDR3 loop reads CASSLTGNSPLHF. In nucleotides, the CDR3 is TGTGCCAGCAGCCTCACAGGAAATTCACCCCTCCACTTT.

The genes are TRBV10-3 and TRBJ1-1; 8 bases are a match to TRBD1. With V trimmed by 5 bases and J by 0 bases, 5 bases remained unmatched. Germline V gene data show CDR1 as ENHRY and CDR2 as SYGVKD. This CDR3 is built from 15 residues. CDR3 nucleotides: TGTGCCATCAGTCCATTGGGACAGGTGAACACTGAAGCTTTCTTT. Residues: CAISPLGQVNTEAFF.

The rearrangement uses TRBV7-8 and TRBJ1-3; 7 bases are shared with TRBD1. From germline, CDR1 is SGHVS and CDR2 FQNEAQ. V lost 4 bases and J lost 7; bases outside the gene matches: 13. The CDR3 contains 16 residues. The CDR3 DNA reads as TGTGCCAGCAGCTCCGGAAGAGGGGGCTATTGGAACACCATATATTTT. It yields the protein CASSSGRGGYWNTIYF.

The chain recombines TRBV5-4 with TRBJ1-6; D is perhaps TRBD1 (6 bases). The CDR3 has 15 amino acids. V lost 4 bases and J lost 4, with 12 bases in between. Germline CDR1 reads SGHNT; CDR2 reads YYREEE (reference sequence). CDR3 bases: TGTGCCAGCAGCATCTCACAGGGTTATAATTCACCCCTCCACTTT. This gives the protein CASSISQGYNSPLHF. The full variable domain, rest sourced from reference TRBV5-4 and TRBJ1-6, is ETGVTQSPTHLIKTRGQQVTLRCSSQSGHNTVSWYQQALGQGPQFIFQYYREEENGRGNFPPRFSGLQFPNYSSELNVNALELDDSALYLCASSISQGYNSPLHFGNGTRLTVT.

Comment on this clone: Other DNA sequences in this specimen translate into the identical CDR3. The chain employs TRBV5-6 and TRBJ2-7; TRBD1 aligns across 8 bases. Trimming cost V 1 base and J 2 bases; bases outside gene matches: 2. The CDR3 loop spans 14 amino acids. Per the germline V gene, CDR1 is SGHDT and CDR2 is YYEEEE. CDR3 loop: CASSLTGGTYEQYF. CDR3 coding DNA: TGTGCCAGCAGCTTGACAGGGGGAACCTACGAGCAGTACTTC.

The CDR3 reads CASSQDMAGSQVGYTF. The CDR3, as DNA: TGCGCCAGCAGCCAAGATATGGCAGGGAGTCAAGTGGGCTACACCTTC. The chain links TRBV4-3 to TRBJ1-2, with TRBD1 as a possible D gene (5 bases). The V gene lost 0 bases and the J gene lost 8 bases, with 19 bases spanning the gap. Germline CDR1 reads LGHNA; CDR2 reads YSLEER. This CDR3 has 16 residues.

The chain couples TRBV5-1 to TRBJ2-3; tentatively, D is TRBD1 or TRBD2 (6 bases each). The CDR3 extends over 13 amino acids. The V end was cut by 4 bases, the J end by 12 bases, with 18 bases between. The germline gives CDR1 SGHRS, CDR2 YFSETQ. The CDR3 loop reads CASSGPGGGGQYF. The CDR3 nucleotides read TGCGCCAGCAGCGGCCCTGGAGGGGGAGGCCAGTATTTT.

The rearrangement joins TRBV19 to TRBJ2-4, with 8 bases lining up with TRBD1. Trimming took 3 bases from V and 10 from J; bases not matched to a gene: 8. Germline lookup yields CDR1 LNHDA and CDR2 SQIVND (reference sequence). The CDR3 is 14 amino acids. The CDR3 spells CASSITRTGPIQYF. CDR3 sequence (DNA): TGTGCCAGTAGTATTACGAGGACAGGGCCAATTCAGTACTTC.

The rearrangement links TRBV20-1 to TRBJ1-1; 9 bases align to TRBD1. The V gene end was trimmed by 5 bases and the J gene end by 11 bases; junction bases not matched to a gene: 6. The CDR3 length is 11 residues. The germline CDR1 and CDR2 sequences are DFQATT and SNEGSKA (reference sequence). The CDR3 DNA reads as TGCAGTGCTTCACAGGGGGCGTCTGCTTTCTTT. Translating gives CSASQGASAFF.